This T cell receptor (beta chain) emerged from a study of T cells in Graves' hyperthyroidism and ophthalmopathy. Study information: Peripheral blood was obtained at initial diagnosis, preceding any treatment.

Germline V CDR1 and CDR2: SEHNR, FQNEAQ (reference sequence). V gave up 5 bases and J gave up 4 bases, with 14 bases separating them. This CDR3 comprises 14 residues. Researchers barred patients who had uncontrolled infection, other autoimmune disease, pregnancy or lactation. Regions amplified from RNA transcripts were the TCR beta CDR3 regions. A first-round RT-PCR of the TCR CDR3 used the HTBI primer set. TCRdb used MiXCR to reprocess the multiplex PCR reads, holding one entry per CDR3 protein. This sample carries around 340,000 distinct CDR3 sequences, over 20% of them seen once, and the ten largest clones take around 45%. For this clonotype: Its target is not known.

Study-wide results and caveats: A 13 V-J signature model discriminated ophthalmopathy versus stable hyperthyroidism.

Sequenced material: blood. The rearrangement links TRBV7-9 to TRBJ1-2; maybe TRBD1 (5 bases). The clonotype was recovered from a woman aged 45-65 years with Graves' hyperthyroidism. The CDR3 is CASSPNTGGYGYTF. The DNA of the CDR3 is TGTGCCAGCAGCCCCAACACAGGAGGCTATGGCTACACCTTC. The entire variable domain, with the rest obtained from reference TRBV7-9 and TRBJ1-2, is as follows: DTGVSQNPRHKITKRGQNVTFRCDPISEHNRLYWYRQTLGQGPEFLTYFQNEAQLEKSRLLSDRFSAERPKGSFSTLEIQRTEQGDSAMYLCASSPNTGGYGYTFGSGTRLTVV.